These T cell receptor beta chains were read from a single sample in a study of early T cells in non-severe SARS-CoV-2 infection. Each CDR3 protein is one row after TCRdb ran MiXCR on the 5' RACE reads. Here the sample spans more than 65,000 distinct CDR3 sequences, 13% being singletons. The source material was whole blood. All receptors derive from an adult who was a healthcare worker with PCR-confirmed SARS-CoV-2 infection or an uninfected control (not recorded which). Each CDR3 is given with its conserved first and last residue. Fields, in order: J gene, clone size, D gene, V gene, CDR3 protein, CDR3 DNA. D genes are given only for firm matches. The listing skips clone size in some rows; elsewhere it reads once, few, many or a size class.

>TRBJ1-1|few|-|TRBV11-3
CASSLVLSGSWTEAFF
TGTGCCAGCAGCTTAGTATTATCGGGGAGTTGGACTGAAGCTTTCTTT
>TRBJ2-7|-|TRBD1|TRBV7-6
CASSARDSPYEQYF
TGTGCCAGCAGCGCTCGGGACAGTCCCTACGAGCAGTACTTC
>TRBJ2-1|few|-|TRBV6-1
CASIRGPGYNEQFF
TGTGCCAGCATTAGAGGGCCCGGGTACAATGAGCAGTTCTTC
>TRBJ1-5|many|-|TRBV5-1
CASSLEMGQPQHF
TGCGCCAGCAGCTTGGAGATGGGGCAGCCCCAGCATTTT
>TRBJ2-2|few|-|TRBV5-4
CASSLEANTGELFF
TGTGCCAGCAGCTTGGAAGCGAACACCGGGGAGCTGTTTTTT
>TRBJ1-5|-|TRBD1|TRBV5-5
CASSLVQGAINQPQHF
TGTGCCAGCAGCTTGGTGCAGGGGGCTATCAATCAGCCCCAGCATTTT
>TRBJ2-3|-|-|TRBV29-1
CTASRGGPDTQYF
TGCACCGCGTCGCGGGGCGGACCAGATACGCAGTATTTT
>TRBJ2-7|few|-|TRBV28
CASLGRAKEQYF
TGTGCCAGCTTGGGCAGGGCAAAAGAGCAGTACTTC
>TRBJ2-7|many|TRBD2|TRBV5-1
CASSLGGDEQYF
TGCGCCAGCAGCCTGGGAGGGGACGAGCAGTACTTC
>TRBJ2-7|-|TRBD2|TRBV4-3
CASSHLAGTYEQYF
TGCGCCAGCAGCCACCTAGCGGGGACCTACGAGCAGTACTTC
>TRBJ1-1|many|TRBD1|TRBV7-6
CASSRRTGGTEAFF
TGTGCCAGCAGCCGGAGGACAGGGGGCACTGAAGCTTTCTTT
>TRBJ2-2|few|TRBD2|TRBV6-5
CASSYSRGAGELFF
TGTGCCAGCAGTTACTCGCGGGGGGCCGGGGAGCTGTTTTTT
>TRBJ2-1|-|-|TRBV29-1
CSVVPRGLSSYNEQFF
TGCAGCGTTGTTCCCAGGGGCCTAAGCTCCTACAATGAGCAGTTCTTC
>TRBJ2-3|-|-|TRBV3-1
CASSQAINTQYF
TGTGCCAGCAGCCAGGCTATTAATACGCAGTATTTT
>TRBJ2-1|-|TRBD1|TRBV2
CASTGQGYNEQFF
TGTGCCAGCACCGGACAGGGCTACAATGAGCAGTTCTTC
>TRBJ1-6|-|-|TRBV6-1
CASSVTETNSPLHF
TGTGCCAGCAGTGTAACAGAAACTAATTCACCCCTCCACTTT
>TRBJ2-5|-|-|TRBV5-4
CASSLAALPETQYF
TGTGCCAGCAGCTTGGCCGCTCTTCCAGAGACCCAGTACTTC
>TRBJ2-7|few|TRBD1|TRBV7-2
CASSRQGTSSYEQYF
TGTGCCAGCAGCCGACAGGGGACAAGCTCCTACGAGCAGTACTTC
>TRBJ1-5|many|-|TRBV11-2
CASSRGPDSNQPQHF
TGTGCCAGCAGCCGAGGGCCGGATAGCAATCAGCCCCAGCATTTT
>TRBJ1-2|many|-|TRBV12-5
CASGLTWFAGHNYGYTF
TGTGCTAGTGGTTTGACCTGGTTTGCAGGGCATAACTATGGCTACACCTTC
>TRBJ1-2|many|-|TRBV7-8
CASSLGGTLAGYTF
TGTGCCAGCAGCTTAGGGGGGACACTCGCGGGCTACACCTTC
>TRBJ2-2|-|-|TRBV12-3/TRBV12-4
CASSPSSRDGELFF
TGTGCCAGCAGTCCTTCTTCCAGGGACGGGGAGCTGTTTTTT
>TRBJ2-7|many|-|TRBV4-3
CASSQGTGGTSSYEQYF
TGCGCCAGCAGCCAAGGAACGGGCGGGACCAGCTCCTACGAGCAGTACTTC
>TRBJ2-5|-|-|TRBV5-1
CASSLAARPEETQYF
TGCGCCAGCAGCTTGGCGGCTAGACCAGAGGAGACCCAGTACTTC
>TRBJ2-1|many|TRBD2|TRBV27
CASSLSAGGFFNEQFF
TGTGCCAGCAGTTTAAGTGCGGGAGGGTTCTTCAATGAGCAGTTCTTC
>TRBJ2-1|-|-|TRBV20-1
CSARESSRIEFF
TGCAGTGCTAGAGAAAGTAGCCGCATCGAGTTCTTC
>TRBJ2-2|-|TRBD1|TRBV7-3
CASSPRTGGTGELFF
TGTGCCAGCAGCCCCCGCACAGGGGGCACCGGGGAGCTGTTTTTT
>TRBJ2-3|-|TRBD2|TRBV10-2
CASSWTSGIDTQYF
TGCGCCAGCAGCTGGACTAGCGGGATAGATACGCAGTATTTT
>TRBJ1-1|many|-|TRBV7-9
CASSLARGIEAFF
TGTGCCAGCAGCTTAGCCAGGGGCATTGAAGCTTTCTTT
>TRBJ2-3|few|-|TRBV20-1
CSALPLVGGDTQYF
TGCAGTGCTTTGCCCCTGGTGGGTGGAGATACGCAGTATTTT
>TRBJ2-7|-|-|TRBV9
CASSVGQGNYEQYF
TGTGCCAGCAGCGTAGGTCAGGGAAACTACGAGCAGTACTTC
>TRBJ2-5|-|-|TRBV7-3
CASSRRGSQETQYF
TGTGCCAGCAGCCGGAGAGGAAGTCAAGAGACCCAGTACTTC
>TRBJ2-1|few|-|TRBV21-1
CASSKWGRRSSYNEQFF
TGTGCCAGCAGCAAATGGGGCAGGAGAAGCTCCTACAATGAGCAGTTCTTC
>TRBJ2-3|few|-|TRBV13
CASSSGLADVVDLSQYF
TGTGCCAGCAGCTCAGGCCTAGCTGACGTGGTCGATCTCTCGCAGTATTTT
>TRBJ2-1|-|TRBD1|TRBV10-3
CAARQGMNEQFF
TGTGCCGCCCGACAGGGAATGAATGAGCAGTTCTTC
>TRBJ2-1|many|TRBD2|TRBV20-1
CSARGFSGGALEQFF
TGCAGTGCTAGAGGGTTTAGCGGGGGGGCCTTAGAGCAGTTCTTC
>TRBJ2-5|many|TRBD2|TRBV18
CASSPSTSGDQETQYF
TGTGCCAGCTCACCGAGTACTAGCGGGGATCAAGAGACCCAGTACTTC
>TRBJ1-6|-|-|TRBV6-5
CASSYETGTSPLHF
TGTGCCAGCAGTTACGAAACAGGGACTTCACCCCTCCACTTT
>TRBJ2-7|many|-|TRBV20-1
CSASIMRGPSEQYF
TGCAGTGCTTCCATCATGCGGGGCCCTAGTGAGCAGTACTTC
>TRBJ2-1|few|-|TRBV11-2
CASSHRRGANEQFF
TGTGCCAGCAGCCACCGACGAGGGGCTAATGAGCAGTTCTTC